Following are 9 T cell receptor beta chains from one sample sequenced in a study of response to subunit inactivated influenza vaccine. From the RT-PCR reads, TCRdb called clonotypes with MiXCR, one entry per CDR3 protein. The table lists about 780,000 distinct CDR3 sequences, roughly 18% of them singletons, with about a tenth in the top ten. The sample consisted of PBMCs from blood, taken roughly 5 days after vaccination. All receptors derive from a man aged 45-60 years who received an inactivated influenza vaccine.

The rearrangement joins TRBV30 to TRBJ2-7; D is unresolved. With 0 bases removed from V and 4 bases from J, the gap between germline ends came to 10 bases. Germline CDR1 is GTSNPN and CDR2 is SVGIG (reference sequence). This CDR3 comprises 13 residues. In DNA form, the CDR3 reads TGTGCCTGGAGTGTCGCTCTTAGTTACGAGCAGTACTTC. Protein sequence: CAWSVALSYEQYF.

The chain is built from TRBV29-1 and TRBJ2-7, with 11 bases aligning to TRBD1. The CDR3 runs to 14 residues. Germline CDR1 is SQVTM and CDR2 is ANQGSEA. J lost 3 bases, V lost 3 bases, and 4 bases had no gene match. In DNA form, the CDR3 reads TGCAGCGTTGATGGGACAGGGGGGGTCTACGAGCAGTACTTC. This translates into CSVDGTGGVYEQYF.

In this sample, this clonotype turned up a few times. The rearrangement uses TRBV7-2 and TRBJ2-1, with 9 bases identical to TRBD2. The V gene end was trimmed by 5 bases and the J gene end by 4 bases; junction bases not matched to a gene: 9. Looked up from germline, CDR1 is SGHTA and CDR2 is FQGNSA. The CDR3 totals 16 residues. The CDR3 region has the DNA TGTGCCAGCAGCCCCAAGGGGCTAGCGGGATACAATGAGCAGTTCTTC. Translated, it gives CASSPKGLAGYNEQFF.

In this sample, this clonotype turned up a few times. The rearrangement links TRBV12-3 or TRBV12-4 to TRBJ1-2; 7 bases map to TRBD1. J gave up 4 bases and V 3 bases, and 5 bases lay outside the gene matches. The CDR3 sequence is 14 residues long. The DNA for the CDR3 is TGTGCCAGCAGTTTGCCAGGGGGTTTCTATGGCTACACCTTC. Its protein is CASSLPGGFYGYTF.

V and J are TRBV20-1 and TRBJ2-3; D gene uncertain. This CDR3 has 17 amino acids. Germline-derived CDR1 and CDR2 are DFQATT and SNEGSKA (reference sequence). V lost 3 bases to trimming and J lost 2 bases, with 21 bases between them. CDR3 sequence: CSARGHGKGLYTDTQYF. The CDR3 coding sequence is TGCAGTGCTAGGGGCCACGGCAAGGGATTGTACACAGATACGCAGTATTTT.

Details on this clonotype: A much larger clone differs from this one at a single base, so this may be a read error. The rearrangement joins TRBV29-1 to TRBJ2-1; TRBD1 matches at 7 bases. Germline-derived CDR1 and CDR2 are SQVTM and ANQGSEA. The CDR3 covers 15 residues. V lost 2 bases and J lost 4; bases outside the gene matches: 8. The CDR3 DNA is TGCAGCGTTGAAAAGGGGGCGAGTGGGTACAATGAGCAGTTCTTC. This sequence encodes CSVEKGASGYNEQFF.

In its sample, this clonotype was seen a few times. V is TRBV12-3 or TRBV12-4 and J is TRBJ1-3, with D perhaps TRBD1 (6 bases). Trimming took off 9 bases at V and 3 bases at J, with 15 bases between the two ends. This CDR3 has 14 amino acids. The DNA of the CDR3 is TGTGCCAGTACTACAGGGTCGAGTGGAAACACCATATATTTT. Protein: CASTTGSSGNTIYF.

In its sample, this clonotype was seen a few times. CDR3 loop: CASTLSVRGLTQYF. CDR3 DNA sequence: TGTGCCAGCACCCTTTCTGTGCGGGGGTTAACCCAGTACTTC. The J gene is TRBJ2-5, the V gene TRBV7-2; the match to TRBD2 covers 7 bases. Germline lookup yields CDR1 SGHTA and CDR2 FQGNSA. CDR3 length: 14 amino acids. The junction had 13 bases not matched to a gene; V was cut back by 7 bases and J by 8 bases.

The sample holds many counts of this clonotype. One junction end does not reproduce the germline sequence, and a read error may be involved. The rearrangement uses TRBV28 and TRBJ2-1; no clear D. This CDR3 has 12 amino acids. Germline V gene lookup returns CDR1 MDHEN and CDR2 SYDVKM. CDR3 DNA sequence: TGTGCCAGCGGTTTGGTCAACAATGAGCAGTTCTTC. Encoded protein: CASGLVNNEQFF. Drawing the rest from reference TRBV28 and TRBJ2-1, the complete variable domain is DVKVTQSSRYLVKRTGEKVFLECVQDMDHENMFWYRQDPGLGLRLIYFSYDVKMKEKGDIPEGYSVSREKKERFSLILESASTNQTSMYLCASGLVNNEQFFGPGTRLTVL.